A selection of T cell receptor beta chains follows, all from one sample in a study of cytomegalovirus exposure and HLA in healthy donors. The repertoire was sequenced with immunoSEQ multiplex PCR; TCRdb's copy has only in-frame clones and lacks some. Of some 150,000 clones listed, more than 60% are singletons. The sequencing sample was made of PBMCs. The receptors derive from a human donor in good health. Both conserved end residues are part of each CDR3. The order of the fields is V gene, D gene, J gene, clone size, CDR3 protein, CDR3 DNA. D genes are given only for firm matches. The size entry is marked missing in some rows and otherwise reads once, few, many or a size class.

TRBV7-9	.	TRBJ1-5	.	CASSLSSNQPQHF	TGTGCCAGCAGCTTGAGCAGCAATCAGCCCCAGCATTTT
TRBV19	.	TRBJ1-1	.	CASSRGRQGTEAFF	TGTGCCAGTAGTAGGGGTCGGCAGGGCACTGAAGCTTTCTTT
TRBV4-2	TRBD2	TRBJ2-3	.	CASSQGASGVDTQYF	TGTGCCAGCAGCCAAGGGGCCAGCGGGGTAGATACGCAGTATTTT
TRBV18	.	TRBJ1-4	.	CASSRASTNEKLFF	TGTGCCAGCTCACGGGCCTCAACTAATGAAAAACTGTTTTTT
TRBV27	TRBD1	TRBJ1-2	.	CASTPGTGYGLFGYTF	TGTGCCAGCACCCCAGGGACAGGGTATGGACTGTTTGGCTACACCTTC
TRBV5-6	.	TRBJ2-7	.	CASSLVRAAEQYF	TGTGCCAGCAGCTTAGTCAGAGCGGCCGAGCAGTACTTC
TRBV20-1	.	TRBJ1-2	.	CSATGDYGYTF	TGCAGTGCTACGGGGGATTATGGCTACACCTTC
TRBV5-1	TRBD1	TRBJ2-7	.	CASSTRQGRHEQYF	TGCGCCAGCAGCACAAGACAGGGGCGTCACGAGCAGTACTTC
TRBV19	.	TRBJ2-1	once	CASIGPEYNEQFF	TGTGCCAGTATAGGTCCGGAGTACAATGAGCAGTTCTTC
TRBV9	TRBD1	TRBJ2-7	.	CASSPRGGWEQYF	TGTGCCAGCAGCCCCCGAGGGGGCTGGGAGCAGTACTTC
TRBV15	.	TRBJ2-3	few	CATSYGLRDTQYF	TGTGCCACCAGCTACGGACTGCGAGATACGCAGTATTTT
TRBV6-5	.	TRBJ1-2	.	CASSYHTQGRGGYTF	TGTGCCAGCAGTTATCATACCCAGGGGCGAGGAGGCTACACCTTC
TRBV9	TRBD1	TRBJ1-1	.	CASSVAGTGALRTNTEAFF	TGTGCCAGCAGCGTAGCTGGGACAGGAGCGCTACGGACGAACACTGAAGCTTTCTTT
TRBV19	.	TRBJ2-6	.	CASNQVAGANVLTF	TGTGCCAGTAATCAGGTTGCTGGGGCCAACGTCCTGACTTTC
TRBV11-2	TRBD2	TRBJ2-2	.	CASSLLPAGGPSGELFF	TGTGCCAGCAGCTTATTGCCAGCGGGGGGGCCATCCGGGGAGCTGTTTTTT
TRBV19	.	TRBJ1-5	.	CASSTTGSSNQPQHF	TGTGCCAGTAGTACAACGGGGAGCAGCAATCAGCCCCAGCATTTT
TRBV13	TRBD2	TRBJ2-1	.	CASSRTSGGYNEQFF	TGTGCCAGCAGCCGGACTAGCGGGGGATACAATGAGCAGTTCTTC